The sequence of this T cell receptor (beta chain) was determined in a study of CD8 T cells in ankylosing spondylitis. Study-level findings and limits: In synovial fluid and blood from reactive arthritis, some motif variants were previously reported. Clones tied to disease were said to be significantly enriched in matched ankylosing spondylitis synovial fluid.

The CDR3 sequence is 14 residues long. CDR1 DFQATT and CDR2 SNEGSKA come from the germline V gene (reference sequence). V gave up 6 bases and J gave up 5 bases; unmatched junction bases: 9. Each CDR3 protein gets one entry after TCRdb re-called the 5' RACE reads with MiXCR. This sample has 230,000 or so distinct CDR3 sequences, with 20% to 30% found just once. The sample holds many counts of this clonotype. The antigen remains undetermined. What was sequenced was blood, either unsorted or a sorted T cell fraction (not recorded which). The TCR sequence derives from a male donor with ankylosing spondylitis or in good health (not recorded which). The chain joins TRBV20-1 to TRBJ2-1; 8 bases map to TRBD1. Here the CDR3 DNA reads TGCAGTGCGCCGGACAGGGTGACACACAATGAGCAGTTCTTC. The encoded protein is CSAPDRVTHNEQFF.